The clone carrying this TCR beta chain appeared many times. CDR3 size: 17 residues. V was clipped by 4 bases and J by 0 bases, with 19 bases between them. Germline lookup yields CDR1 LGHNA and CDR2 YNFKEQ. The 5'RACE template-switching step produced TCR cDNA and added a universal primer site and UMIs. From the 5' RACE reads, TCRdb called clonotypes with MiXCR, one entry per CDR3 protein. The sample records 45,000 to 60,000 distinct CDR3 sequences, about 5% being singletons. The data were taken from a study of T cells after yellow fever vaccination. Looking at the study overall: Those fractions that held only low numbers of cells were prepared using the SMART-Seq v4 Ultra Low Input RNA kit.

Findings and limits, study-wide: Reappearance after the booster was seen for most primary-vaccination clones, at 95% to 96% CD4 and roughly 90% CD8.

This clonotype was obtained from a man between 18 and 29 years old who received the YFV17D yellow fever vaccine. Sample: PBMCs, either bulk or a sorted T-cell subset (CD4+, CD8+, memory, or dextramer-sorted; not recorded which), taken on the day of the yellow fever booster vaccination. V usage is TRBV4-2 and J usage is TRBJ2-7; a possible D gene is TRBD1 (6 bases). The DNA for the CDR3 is TGTGCCAGCAGCCCGGCGGTAGCTACAGGGAGCTCCTACGAGCAGTACGTC. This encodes CASSPAVATGSSYEQYV.